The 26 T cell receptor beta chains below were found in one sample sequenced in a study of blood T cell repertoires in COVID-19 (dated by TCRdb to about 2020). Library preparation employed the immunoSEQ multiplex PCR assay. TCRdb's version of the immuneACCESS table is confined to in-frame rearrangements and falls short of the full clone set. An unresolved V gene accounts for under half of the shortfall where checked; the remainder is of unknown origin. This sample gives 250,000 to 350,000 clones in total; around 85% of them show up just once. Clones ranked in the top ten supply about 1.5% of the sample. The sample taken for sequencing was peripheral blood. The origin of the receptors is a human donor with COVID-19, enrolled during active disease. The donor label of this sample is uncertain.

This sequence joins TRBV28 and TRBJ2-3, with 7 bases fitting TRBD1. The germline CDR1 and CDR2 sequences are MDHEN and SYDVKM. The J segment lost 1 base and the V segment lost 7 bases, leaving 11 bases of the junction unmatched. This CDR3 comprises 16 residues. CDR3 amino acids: CASTTGTVTGTDTQYF. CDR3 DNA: TGTGCCAGCACTACCGGGACAGTAACAGGCACAGATACGCAGTATTTT.

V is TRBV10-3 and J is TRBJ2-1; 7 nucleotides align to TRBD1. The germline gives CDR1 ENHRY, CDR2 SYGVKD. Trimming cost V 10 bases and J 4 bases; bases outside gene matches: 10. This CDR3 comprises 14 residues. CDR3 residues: CATARDSGYNEQFF. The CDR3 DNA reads TGTGCCACCGCCCGGGACAGCGGATACAATGAGCAGTTCTTC.

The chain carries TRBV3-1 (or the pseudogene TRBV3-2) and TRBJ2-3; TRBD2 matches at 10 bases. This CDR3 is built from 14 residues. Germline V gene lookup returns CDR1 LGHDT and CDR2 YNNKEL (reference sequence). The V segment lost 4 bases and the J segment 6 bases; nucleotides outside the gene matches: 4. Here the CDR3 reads CASSLAGGGDTQYF. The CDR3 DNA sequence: TGTGCCAGCAGCCTAGCGGGAGGAGGGGATACGCAGTATTTT.

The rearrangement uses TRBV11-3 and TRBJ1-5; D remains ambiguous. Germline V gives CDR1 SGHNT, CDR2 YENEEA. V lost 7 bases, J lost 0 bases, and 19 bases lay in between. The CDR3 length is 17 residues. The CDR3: CASTIQLRGPSNQPQHF. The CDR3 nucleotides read TGTGCCAGCACCATCCAACTCCGGGGTCCTAGCAATCAGCCCCAGCATTTT.

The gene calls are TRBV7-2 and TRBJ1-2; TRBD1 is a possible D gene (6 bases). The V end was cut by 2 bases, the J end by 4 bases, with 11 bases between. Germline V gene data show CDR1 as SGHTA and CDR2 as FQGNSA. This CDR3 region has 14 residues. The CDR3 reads CASSLQGSLYGYTF. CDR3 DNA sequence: TGTGCCAGCAGCTTACAGGGGAGCCTCTATGGCTACACCTTC.

The CDR3 DNA reads as TGTGCCAGCAGCTTGGTTTCAGAGAACACCGGGGAGCTGTTTTTT. As protein: CASSLVSENTGELFF. The V gene is TRBV5-4, the J gene TRBJ2-2, with D unresolved. The CDR3 extends over 15 amino acids. Trimming removed 0 bases at V and 1 base at J, with 7 bases between. Germline V gives CDR1 SGHNT, CDR2 YYREEE (reference sequence). The whole variable domain, filled in from reference TRBV5-4 and TRBJ2-2, reads ETGVTQSPTHLIKTRGQQVTLRCSSQSGHNTVSWYQQALGQGPQFIFQYYREEENGRGNFPPRFSGLQFPNYSSELNVNALELDDSALYLCASSLVSENTGELFFGEGSRLTVL.

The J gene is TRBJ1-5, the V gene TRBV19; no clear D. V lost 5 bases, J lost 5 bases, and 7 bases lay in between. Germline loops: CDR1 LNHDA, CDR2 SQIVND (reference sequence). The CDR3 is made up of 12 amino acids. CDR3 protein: CASSLLYQPQHF. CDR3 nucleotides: TGTGCCAGTAGTCTCCTTTATCAGCCCCAGCATTTT.

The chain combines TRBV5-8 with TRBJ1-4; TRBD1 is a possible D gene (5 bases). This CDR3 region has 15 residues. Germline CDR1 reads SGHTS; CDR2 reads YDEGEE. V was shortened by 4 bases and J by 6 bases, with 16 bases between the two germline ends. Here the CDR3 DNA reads TGTGCCAGCAGCCGTCAGGGAGGGCTACATGAAAAACTGTTTTTT. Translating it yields CASSRQGGLHEKLFF.

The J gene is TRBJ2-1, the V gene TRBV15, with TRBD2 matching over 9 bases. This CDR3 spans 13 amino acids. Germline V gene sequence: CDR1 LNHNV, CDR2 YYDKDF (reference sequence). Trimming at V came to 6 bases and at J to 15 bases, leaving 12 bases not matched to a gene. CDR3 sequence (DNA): TGTGCCACCAGGAGGGGGATAGCGGGAGTGGTGTTCTTC. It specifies CATRRGIAGVVFF.

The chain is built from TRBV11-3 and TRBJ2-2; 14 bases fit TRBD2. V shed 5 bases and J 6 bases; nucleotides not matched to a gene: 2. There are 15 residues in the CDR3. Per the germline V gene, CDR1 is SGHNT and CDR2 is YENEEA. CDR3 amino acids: CASSRGLAGAGELFF. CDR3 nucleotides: TGTGCCAGCAGCCGGGGACTAGCGGGAGCCGGGGAGCTGTTTTTT.

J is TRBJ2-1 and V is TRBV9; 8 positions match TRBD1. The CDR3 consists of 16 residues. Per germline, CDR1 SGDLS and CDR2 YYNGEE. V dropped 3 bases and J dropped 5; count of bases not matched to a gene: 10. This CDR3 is CASSARVQGDNNEQFF. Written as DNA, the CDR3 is TGTGCCAGCAGCGCACGGGTACAGGGGGATAACAATGAGCAGTTCTTC.

The CDR3 is CASRKQGRLESFF. The CDR3 region has the DNA TGTGCCAGCAGAAAACAGGGGAGATTAGAGTCCTTCTTT. The chain employs TRBV28 and TRBJ1-1; 7 bases are shared with TRBD1. V lost 6 bases and J lost 14; bases outside the gene matches: 15. Per germline, CDR1 MDHEN and CDR2 SYDVKM. The CDR3 runs to 13 residues.

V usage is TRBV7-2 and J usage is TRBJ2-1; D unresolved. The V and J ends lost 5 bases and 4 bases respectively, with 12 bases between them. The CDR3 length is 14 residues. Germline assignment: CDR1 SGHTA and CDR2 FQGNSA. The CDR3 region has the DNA TGTGCCAGCAGCCAGGATCGAGCTTACAATGAGCAGTTCTTC. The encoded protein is CASSQDRAYNEQFF.

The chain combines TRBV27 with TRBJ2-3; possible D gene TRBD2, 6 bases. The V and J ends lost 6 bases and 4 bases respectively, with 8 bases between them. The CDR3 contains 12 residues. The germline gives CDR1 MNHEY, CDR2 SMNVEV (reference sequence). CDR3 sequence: CASREGADTQYF. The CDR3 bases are TGTGCCAGCAGGGAGGGTGCAGATACGCAGTATTTT.

The CDR3 DNA sequence: TGTGCCAGCAGCTATCTGGGAGGTACGTCCTACAATGAGCAGTTCTTC. Protein sequence: CASSYLGGTSYNEQFF. J is TRBJ2-1 and V is TRBV5-6; D perhaps matches TRBD2 (6 bases). The V and J ends lost 3 bases and 1 base respectively, with 14 bases between them. Germline CDR1 is SGHDT and CDR2 is YYEEEE. This CDR3 contains 16 residues.

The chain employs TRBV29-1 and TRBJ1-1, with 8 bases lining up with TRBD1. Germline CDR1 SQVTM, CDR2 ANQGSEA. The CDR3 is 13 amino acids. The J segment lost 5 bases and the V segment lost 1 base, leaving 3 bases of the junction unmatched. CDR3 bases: TGCAGCGTTGAAGCAGGGGGCGAAACTGAAGCTTTCTTT. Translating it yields CSVEAGGETEAFF.

The CDR3 DNA reads TGTGCCAGCAGCTCGGGACTAGCGGGACAGTACACAGATACGCAGTATTTT. Residues: CASSSGLAGQYTDTQYF. V usage is TRBV7-6 and J usage is TRBJ2-3; 13 bases are a match to TRBD2. J was trimmed by 2 bases and V by 4 bases; bases with no gene match: 6. The V gene's germline CDR1 is SGHVS and CDR2 FNYEAQ. The CDR3 has 17 residues. The variable domain in full, with the rest retrieved from reference TRBV7-6 and TRBJ2-3, is GAGVSQSPRYKVTKRGQDVALRCDPISGHVSLYWYRQALGQGPEFLTYFNYEAQQDKSGLPNDRFSAERPEGSISTLTIQRTEQRDSAMYRCASSSGLAGQYTDTQYFGPGTRLTVL.

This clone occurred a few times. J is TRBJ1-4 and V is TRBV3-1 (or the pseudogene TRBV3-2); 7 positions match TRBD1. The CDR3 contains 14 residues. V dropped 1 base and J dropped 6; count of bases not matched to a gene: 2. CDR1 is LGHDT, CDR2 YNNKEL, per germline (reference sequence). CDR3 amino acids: CASSQGGGDEKLFF. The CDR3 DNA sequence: TGTGCCAGCAGCCAAGGAGGGGGCGATGAAAAACTGTTTTTT.

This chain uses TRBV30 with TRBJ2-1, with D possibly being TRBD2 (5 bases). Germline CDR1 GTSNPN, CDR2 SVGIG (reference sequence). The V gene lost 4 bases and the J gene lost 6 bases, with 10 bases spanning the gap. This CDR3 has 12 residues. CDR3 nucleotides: TGTGCCTGGATGGCTAGCCCCAATGAGCAGTTCTTC. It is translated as CAWMASPNEQFF.

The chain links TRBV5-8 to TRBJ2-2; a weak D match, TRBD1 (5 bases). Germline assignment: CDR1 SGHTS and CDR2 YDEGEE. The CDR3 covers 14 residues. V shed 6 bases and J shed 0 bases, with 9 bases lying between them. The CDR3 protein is CASTHRTNTGELFF. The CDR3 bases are TGTGCCAGCACTCACAGGACGAACACCGGGGAGCTGTTTTTT.

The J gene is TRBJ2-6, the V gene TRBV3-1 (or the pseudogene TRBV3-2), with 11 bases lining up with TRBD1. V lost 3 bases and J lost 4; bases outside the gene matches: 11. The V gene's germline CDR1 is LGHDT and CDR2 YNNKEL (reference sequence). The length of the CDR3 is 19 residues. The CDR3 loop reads CASSHLTRDRGSGANVLTF. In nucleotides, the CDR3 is TGTGCCAGCAGCCATCTCACCCGGGACAGGGGGTCCGGGGCCAACGTCCTGACTTTC.

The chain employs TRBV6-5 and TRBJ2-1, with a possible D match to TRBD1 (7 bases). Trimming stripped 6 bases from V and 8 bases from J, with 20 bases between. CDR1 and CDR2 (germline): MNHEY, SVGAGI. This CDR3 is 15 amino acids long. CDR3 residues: CASSRRDSLTDEQFF. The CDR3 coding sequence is TGTGCCAGCAGCCGGCGGGACAGTTTGACGGATGAGCAGTTCTTC.

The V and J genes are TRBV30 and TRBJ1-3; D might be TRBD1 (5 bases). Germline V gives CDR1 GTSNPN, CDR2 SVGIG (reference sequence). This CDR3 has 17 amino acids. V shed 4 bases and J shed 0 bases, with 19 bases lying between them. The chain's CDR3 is CAWTGGSSASSGNTIYF. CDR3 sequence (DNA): TGTGCCTGGACCGGGGGGAGCAGTGCCAGCTCTGGAAACACCATATATTTT.

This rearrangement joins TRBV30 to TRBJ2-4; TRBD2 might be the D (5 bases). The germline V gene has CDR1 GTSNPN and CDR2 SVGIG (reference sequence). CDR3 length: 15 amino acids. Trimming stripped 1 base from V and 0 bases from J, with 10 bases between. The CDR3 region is CAWSGGVIAKNIQYF. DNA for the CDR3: TGTGCCTGGAGTGGGGGAGTAATAGCCAAAAACATTCAGTACTTC.

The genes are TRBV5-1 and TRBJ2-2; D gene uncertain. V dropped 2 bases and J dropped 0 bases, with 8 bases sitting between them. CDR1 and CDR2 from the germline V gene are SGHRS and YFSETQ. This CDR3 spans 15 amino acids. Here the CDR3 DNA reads TGCGCCAGCAGCTTCGCCGAGGCGAACACCGGGGAGCTGTTTTTT. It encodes CASSFAEANTGELFF.

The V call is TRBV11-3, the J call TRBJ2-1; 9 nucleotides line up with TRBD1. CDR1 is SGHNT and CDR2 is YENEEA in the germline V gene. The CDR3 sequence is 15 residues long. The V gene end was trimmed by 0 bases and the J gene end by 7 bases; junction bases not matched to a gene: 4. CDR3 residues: CASSLDDRGWNEQFF. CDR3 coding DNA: TGTGCCAGCAGCTTAGATGACAGGGGGTGGAATGAGCAGTTCTTC.